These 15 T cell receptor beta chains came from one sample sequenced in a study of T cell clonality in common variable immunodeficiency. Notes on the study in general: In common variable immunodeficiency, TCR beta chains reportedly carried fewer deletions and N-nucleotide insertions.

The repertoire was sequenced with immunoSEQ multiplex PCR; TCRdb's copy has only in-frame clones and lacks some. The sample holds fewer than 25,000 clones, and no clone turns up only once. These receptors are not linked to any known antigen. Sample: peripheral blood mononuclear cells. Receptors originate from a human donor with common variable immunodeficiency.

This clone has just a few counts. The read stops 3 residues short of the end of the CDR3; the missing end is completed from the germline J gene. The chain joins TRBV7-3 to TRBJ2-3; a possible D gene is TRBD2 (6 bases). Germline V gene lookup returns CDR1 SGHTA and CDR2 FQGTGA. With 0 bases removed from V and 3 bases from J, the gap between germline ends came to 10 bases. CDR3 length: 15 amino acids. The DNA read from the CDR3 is TGTGCCAGCAGCTTAACGTCGGGGGAAACAGATACG. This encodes CASSLTSGETDT. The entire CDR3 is CASSLTSGETDTQYF.

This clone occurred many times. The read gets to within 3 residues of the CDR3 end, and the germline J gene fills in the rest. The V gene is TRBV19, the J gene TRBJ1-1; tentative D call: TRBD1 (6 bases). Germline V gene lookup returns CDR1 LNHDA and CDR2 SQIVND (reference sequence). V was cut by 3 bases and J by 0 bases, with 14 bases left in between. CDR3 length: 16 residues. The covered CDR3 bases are TGTGCCAGTAGTATTTCGGGCAGGGGAATGAACACTGAA. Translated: CASSISGRGMNTE. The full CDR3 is CASSISGRGMNTEAFF.

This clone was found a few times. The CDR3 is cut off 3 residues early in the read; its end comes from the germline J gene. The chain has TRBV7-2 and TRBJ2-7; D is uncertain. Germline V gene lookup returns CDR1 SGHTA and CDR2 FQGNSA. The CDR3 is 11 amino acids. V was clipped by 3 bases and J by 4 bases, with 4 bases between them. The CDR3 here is CASSFKYEQYF. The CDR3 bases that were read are TGTGCCAGCAGCTTCAAATACGAG.

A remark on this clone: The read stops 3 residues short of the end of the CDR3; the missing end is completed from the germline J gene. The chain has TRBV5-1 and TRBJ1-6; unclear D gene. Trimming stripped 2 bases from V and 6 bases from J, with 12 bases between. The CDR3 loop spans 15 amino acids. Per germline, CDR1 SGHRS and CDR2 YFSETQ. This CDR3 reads CASSLGLYGNSPLHF. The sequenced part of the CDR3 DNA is TGCGCCAGCAGCTTAGGGTTATATGGTAATTCACCC.

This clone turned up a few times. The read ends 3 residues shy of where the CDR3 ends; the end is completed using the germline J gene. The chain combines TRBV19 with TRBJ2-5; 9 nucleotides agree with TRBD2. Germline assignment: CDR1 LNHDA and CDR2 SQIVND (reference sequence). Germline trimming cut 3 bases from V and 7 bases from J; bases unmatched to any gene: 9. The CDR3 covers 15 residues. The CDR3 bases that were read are TGTGCCAGTAGTATTGGCCCAGGGACTAGCCTGACC. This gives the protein CASSIGPGTSLT. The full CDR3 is CASSIGPGTSLTQYF. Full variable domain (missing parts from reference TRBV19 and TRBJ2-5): DGGITQSPKYLFRKEGQNVTLSCEQNLNHDAMYWYRQDPGQGLRLIYYSQIVNDFQKGDIAEGYSVSREKKESFPLTVTSAQKNPTAFYLCASSIGPGTSLTQYFGPGTRLLVL.

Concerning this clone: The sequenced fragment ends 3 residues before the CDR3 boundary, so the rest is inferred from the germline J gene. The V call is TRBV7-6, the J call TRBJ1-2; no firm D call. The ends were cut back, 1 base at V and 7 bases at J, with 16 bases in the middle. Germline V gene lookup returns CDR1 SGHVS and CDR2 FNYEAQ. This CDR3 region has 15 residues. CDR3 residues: CASSLDPDTDGGYTF. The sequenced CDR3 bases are TGTGCCAGCAGCTTAGATCCCGACACGGATGGTGGC.

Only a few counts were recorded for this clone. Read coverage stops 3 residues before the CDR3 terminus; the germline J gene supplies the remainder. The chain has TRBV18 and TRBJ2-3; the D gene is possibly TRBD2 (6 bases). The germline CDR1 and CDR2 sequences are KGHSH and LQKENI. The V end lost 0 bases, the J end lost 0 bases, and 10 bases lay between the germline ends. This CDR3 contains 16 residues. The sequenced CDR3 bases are TGTGCCAGCTCACCACCGGGGGGTTATAGCACAGATACG. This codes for CASSPPGGYSTDT. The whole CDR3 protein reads CASSPPGGYSTDTQYF.

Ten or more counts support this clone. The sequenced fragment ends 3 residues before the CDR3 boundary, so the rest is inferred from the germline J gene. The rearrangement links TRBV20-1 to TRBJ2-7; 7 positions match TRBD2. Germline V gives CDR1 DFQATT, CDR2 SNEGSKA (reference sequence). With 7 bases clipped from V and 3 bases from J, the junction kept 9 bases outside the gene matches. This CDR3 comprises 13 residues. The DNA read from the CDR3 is TGCAGTGTTCCAAGCGGGGAACGCTACGAG. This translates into CSVPSGERYE. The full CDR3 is CSVPSGERYEQYF.

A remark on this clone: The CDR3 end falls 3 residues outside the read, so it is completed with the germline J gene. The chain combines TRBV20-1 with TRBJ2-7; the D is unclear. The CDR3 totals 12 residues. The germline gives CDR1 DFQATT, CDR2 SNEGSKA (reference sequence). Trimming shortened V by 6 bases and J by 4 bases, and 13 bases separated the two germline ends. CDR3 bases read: TGCAGTGCCAGACCTGACACGTACGAG. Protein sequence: CSARPDTYE. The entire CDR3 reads CSARPDTYEQYF.

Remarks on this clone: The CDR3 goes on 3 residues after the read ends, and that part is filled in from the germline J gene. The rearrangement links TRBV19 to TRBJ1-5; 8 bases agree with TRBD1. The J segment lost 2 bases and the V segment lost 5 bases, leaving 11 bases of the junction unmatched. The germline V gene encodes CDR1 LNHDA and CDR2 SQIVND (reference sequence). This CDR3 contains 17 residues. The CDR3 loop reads CASSGAGGNTGNQPQHF. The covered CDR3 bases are TGTGCCAGTAGTGGGGCAGGGGGCAATACGGGCAATCAGCCC.

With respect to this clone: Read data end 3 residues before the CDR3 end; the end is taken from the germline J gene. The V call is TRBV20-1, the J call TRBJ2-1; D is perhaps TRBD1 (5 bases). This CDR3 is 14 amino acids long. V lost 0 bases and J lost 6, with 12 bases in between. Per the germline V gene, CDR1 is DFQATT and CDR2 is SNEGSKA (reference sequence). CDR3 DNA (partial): TGCAGTGCTAGAGATAAGGACAAGACCAATGAG. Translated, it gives CSARDKDKTNE. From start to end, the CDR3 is CSARDKDKTNEQFF.

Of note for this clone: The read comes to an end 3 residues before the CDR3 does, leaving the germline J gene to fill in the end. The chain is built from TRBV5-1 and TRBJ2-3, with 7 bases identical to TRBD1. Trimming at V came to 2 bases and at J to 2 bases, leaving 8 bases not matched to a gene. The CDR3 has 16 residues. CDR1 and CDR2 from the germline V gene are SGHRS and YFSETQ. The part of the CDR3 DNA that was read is TGCGCCAGCAGCTTAGGGGACAGAATTAACACAGATACG. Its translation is CASSLGDRINTDT. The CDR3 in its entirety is CASSLGDRINTDTQYF.

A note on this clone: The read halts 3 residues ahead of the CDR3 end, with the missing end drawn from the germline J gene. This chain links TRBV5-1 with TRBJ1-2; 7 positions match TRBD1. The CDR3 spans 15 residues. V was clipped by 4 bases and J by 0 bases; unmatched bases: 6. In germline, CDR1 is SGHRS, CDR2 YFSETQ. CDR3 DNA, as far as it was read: TGCGCCAGCAGCAAAGGGACAGTAGCTAACTATGGC. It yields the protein CASSKGTVANYG. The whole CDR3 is CASSKGTVANYGYTF.

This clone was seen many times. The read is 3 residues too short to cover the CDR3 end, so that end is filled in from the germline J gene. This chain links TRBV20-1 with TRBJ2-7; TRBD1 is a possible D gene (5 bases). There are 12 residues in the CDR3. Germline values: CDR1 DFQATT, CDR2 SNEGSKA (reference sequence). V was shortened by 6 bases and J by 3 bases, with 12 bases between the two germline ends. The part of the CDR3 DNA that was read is TGCAGTGCCACCGAAGACAGCTACGAG. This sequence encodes CSATEDSYE. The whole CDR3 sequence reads CSATEDSYEQYF.

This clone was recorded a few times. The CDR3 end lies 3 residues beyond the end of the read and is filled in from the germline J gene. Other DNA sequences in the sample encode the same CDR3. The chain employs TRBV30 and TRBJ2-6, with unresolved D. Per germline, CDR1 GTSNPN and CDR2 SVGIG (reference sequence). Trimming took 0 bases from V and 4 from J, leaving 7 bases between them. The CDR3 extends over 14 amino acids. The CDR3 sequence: CAWSVYSGANVLTF. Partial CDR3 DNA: TGTGCCTGGAGTGTCTACTCGGGGGCCAACGTC.